Listed here are 3 T cell receptor beta chains from one sample, sequenced in a study of radiation and T cells in renal cell carcinoma. Repertoires were generated with immunoSEQ multiplex PCR, while TCRdb's copy carries only in-frame clones and drops some. The sample records 150,000 or so clones, about 85% being singletons. Time point reported: baseline pretreatment blood. Stated treatment: 15 Gy SBRT to primary tumor, nephrectomy 4 weeks later. This specimen consisted of blood, obtained from a patient whose treatment included radiotherapy and nephrectomy. The receptors originated from a woman between 70 and 85 years old with renal cell carcinoma.

This clone was picked up one time. The gene calls are TRBV7-8 and TRBJ1-1; TRBD1 agrees at 7 bases. The CDR3 consists of 20 residues. CDR1 SGHVS and CDR2 FQNEAQ come from the germline V gene. V gave up 5 bases and J gave up 1 base; unmatched junction bases: 22. This CDR3 is CASSLGITGTVSKRNTEAFF. As DNA, the CDR3 is TGTGCCAGCAGCCTAGGAATTACCGGGACAGTAAGCAAAAGGAACACTGAAGCTTTCTTT.

This chain uses TRBV5-1 with TRBJ2-7, with a weak D call TRBD1 (7 bases). This CDR3 contains 20 residues. Germline V gene data show CDR1 as SGHRS and CDR2 as YFSETQ. V dropped 0 bases and J dropped 0 bases, with 25 bases sitting between them. The CDR3 nucleotides read TGCGCCAGCAGCTTGGCCTCGAAAGGCCAGGGGGGAAAAAGCTCCTACGAGCAGTACTTC. It encodes CASSLASKGQGGKSSYEQYF.

This rearrangement joins TRBV7-9 to TRBJ1-1, with 10 bases lining up with TRBD1. The junction had 6 bases not matched to a gene; V was cut back by 6 bases and J by 5 bases. The length of the CDR3 is 14 residues. CDR1 SEHNR and CDR2 FQNEAQ come from the germline V gene (reference sequence). The DNA for the CDR3 is TGTGCCAGCAGAGTGACAGGGGGCAAAACTGAAGCTTTCTTT. Its protein product is CASRVTGGKTEAFF.